Listed here are 17 T cell receptor beta chains from one sample, sequenced in a study of blood T cell repertoires in COVID-19. Profiled with immunoSEQ multiplex PCR; TCRdb holds only in-frame clones, not every one. The sample includes a few hundred thousand clones, about 87% of them seen just once. The sample comprised PBMCs or T cells enriched from blood (not recorded which). Receptors originate from a woman in her late teens or twenties who had recovered from COVID-19.

The chain couples TRBV11-2 to TRBJ2-7; 9 bases fit TRBD1. The germline V gene encodes CDR1 SGHAT and CDR2 FQNNGV. The CDR3 runs to 16 residues. Germline trimming cut 5 bases from V and 0 bases from J; bases unmatched to any gene: 8. CDR3 nucleotide sequence: TGTGCCAGCAGCCCCAGGACAGGGGTGGCCTCCTACGAGCAGTACTTC. It codes for CASSPRTGVASYEQYF.

The genes are TRBV2 and TRBJ2-3; the match to TRBD2 covers 15 bases. Unmatched junction bases numbered 12, after V lost 2 bases and J lost 3 bases. Germline lookup yields CDR1 SNHLY and CDR2 FYNNEI. This CDR3 is 20 amino acids long. As DNA, the CDR3 is TGTGCCAGCAGTGAATTTTTGAGGACTAGCGGGGGGGCTAGGACAGATACGCAGTATTTT. Amino acid sequence: CASSEFLRTSGGARTDTQYF.

V gene TRBV6-2 or TRBV6-3 combines with J gene TRBJ2-1, with 11 positions matching TRBD2. The CDR3 covers 14 residues. Germline trimming cut 6 bases from V and 6 bases from J; bases unmatched to any gene: 4. Germline loops: CDR1 MNHEY, CDR2 SVGEGT. The chain's CDR3 is CASSLAGGFNEQFF. CDR3 DNA sequence: TGTGCCAGCAGCCTAGCGGGGGGTTTCAATGAGCAGTTCTTC.

The genes are TRBV28 and TRBJ2-7, with D possibly matching TRBD2 (6 bases). V was trimmed by 4 bases and J by 2 bases, leaving 12 bases between them. In germline, CDR1 is MDHEN, CDR2 SYDVKM. CDR3 length: 14 amino acids. The CDR3 sequence: CASSSPPGAYEQYF. The CDR3 DNA reads as TGTGCCAGCAGTTCACCCCCGGGAGCCTACGAGCAGTACTTC.

The chain recombines TRBV21-1 with TRBJ1-2. TRBV21-1 has pseudogene status. CDR3 length: 17 residues. The CDR3 reads CATQKGGQASTSRGYTF. For the CDR3, the DNA is TGTGCCACCCAGAAAGGAGGGCAGGCGTCAACCTCGAGGGGCTACACCTTC.

The J gene is TRBJ1-5, the V gene TRBV27, with TRBD1 as a possible D gene (5 bases). CDR1 and CDR2 (germline): MNHEY, SMNVEV (reference sequence). The germline V and J ends were trimmed by 0 bases and 6 bases, with 15 bases remaining between them. The CDR3 loop spans 16 amino acids. The CDR3 region has the DNA TGTGCCAGCAGTTTATCGTCTGGGGTAAGGGGTCAGCCCCAGCATTTT. Its protein product is CASSLSSGVRGQPQHF.

J is TRBJ2-3 and V is TRBV30; 14 bases are a match to TRBD2. After removal of 8 bases from V and 4 bases from J, the junction contained 11 bases not matched to a gene. CDR3 length: 16 amino acids. Germline V gives CDR1 GTSNPN, CDR2 SVGIG (reference sequence). CDR3 DNA: TGTGCCCGCCGACTAGCGGGGGGGCCATTCCCAGATACGCAGTATTTT. As protein: CARRLAGGPFPDTQYF.

This chain connects TRBV19 to TRBJ1-3; a possible D gene is TRBD1 (5 bases). The CDR3 loop spans 15 amino acids. Germline CDR1 is LNHDA and CDR2 is SQIVND (reference sequence). V was trimmed by 2 bases and J by 2 bases, leaving 10 bases between them. The CDR3 region has the DNA TGTGCCAGTAGTATATCTCCAGGGACTGGAAACACCATATATTTT. Its protein product is CASSISPGTGNTIYF. Full variable domain (rest looked up from reference TRBV19 and TRBJ1-3): DGGITQSPKYLFRKEGQNVTLSCEQNLNHDAMYWYRQDPGQGLRLIYYSQIVNDFQKGDIAEGYSVSREKKESFPLTVTSAQKNPTAFYLCASSISPGTGNTIYFGEGSWLTVV.

The chain carries TRBV27 and TRBJ2-7, with TRBD2 matching 9 bases. The CDR3 spans 17 residues. Germline V gene sequence: CDR1 MNHEY, CDR2 SMNVEV (reference sequence). The J segment lost 4 bases and the V segment lost 4 bases, leaving 14 bases of the junction unmatched. CDR3 bases: TGTGCCAGCAGTTACTCGGCGGAGGCTAGCGGGACATACGAGCAGTACTTC. Protein: CASSYSAEASGTYEQYF.

The chain employs TRBV29-1 and TRBJ2-7; D not resolved. This CDR3 contains 15 residues. Trimming took 3 bases from V and 5 from J, leaving 20 bases between them. Germline CDR1 reads SQVTM; CDR2 reads ANQGSEA. The CDR3 DNA is TGCAGCGTTGATCATGGCCGAAAATACCCCCACGAGCAGTACTTC. It specifies CSVDHGRKYPHEQYF.

Comment on this clone: Other DNA sequences of this sample code for an identical CDR3. The V call is TRBV28, the J call TRBJ2-4; the match to TRBD1 covers 7 bases. CDR3 size: 14 residues. Germline V gene data show CDR1 as MDHEN and CDR2 as SYDVKM. J gave up 5 bases and V 5 bases, and 6 bases lay outside the gene matches. CDR3 amino acids: CASSTYRGQNIQYF. As DNA, the CDR3 is TGTGCCAGCAGTACCTACAGGGGTCAAAACATTCAGTACTTC.

The chain employs TRBV28 and TRBJ2-4, with 9 positions matching TRBD2. CDR1 is MDHEN and CDR2 is SYDVKM in the germline V gene. V dropped 6 bases and J dropped 8; count of bases not matched to a gene: 11. This CDR3 comprises 15 residues. CDR3 sequence (DNA): TGTGCCAGCAGGTCCCGCGGGAGGGCCAAGGACATTCAGTACTTC. It encodes CASRSRGRAKDIQYF.

The chain has TRBV30 and TRBJ2-7, with a possible D match to TRBD1 (5 bases). The V end was cut by 4 bases, the J end by 5 bases, with 9 bases between. From germline, CDR1 is GTSNPN and CDR2 SVGIG (reference sequence). The CDR3 runs to 11 residues. CDR3 loop: CAWNRNDEQYF. The DNA of the CDR3 is TGTGCCTGGAACAGGAACGACGAGCAGTACTTC.

The rearrangement joins TRBV30 to TRBJ2-2; maybe TRBD1 (5 bases). Germline V gene sequence: CDR1 GTSNPN, CDR2 SVGIG (reference sequence). This CDR3 is built from 13 residues. Trimming removed 1 base from V and 5 bases from J, with 8 bases in between. This chain's CDR3 is CAWSEGYTGELFF. In DNA form, the CDR3 reads TGTGCCTGGAGTGAGGGGTATACCGGGGAGCTGTTTTTT.

This clone has more than one count but fewer than ten. J is TRBJ1-2 and V is TRBV10-3, with TRBD1 as a possible D gene (5 bases). The CDR3 consists of 13 residues. Trimming pared 3 bases from V and 3 bases from J, leaving 8 bases between. Germline V gene sequence: CDR1 ENHRY, CDR2 SYGVKD. This CDR3 reads CAISDPTDYGYTF. CDR3 nucleotides: TGTGCCATCAGTGACCCGACAGACTATGGCTACACCTTC.

The chain links TRBV4-2 to TRBJ2-1; D unclear. Trimming shortened V by 0 bases and J by 3 bases, and 9 bases separated the two germline ends. Germline lookup yields CDR1 LGHNA and CDR2 YNFKEQ. The CDR3 runs to 15 residues. CDR3 protein: CASSQDVYGYNEQFF. In DNA, the CDR3 is TGTGCCAGCAGCCAAGATGTATACGGCTACAATGAGCAGTTCTTC.

The table lists this clone with a few counts. The chain recombines TRBV30 with TRBJ1-2; 8 bases align to TRBD1. Germline values: CDR1 GTSNPN, CDR2 SVGIG (reference sequence). V lost 3 bases and J lost 6; bases outside the gene matches: 15. This CDR3 contains 16 residues. The CDR3 nucleotides are TGTGCCTGGAGGCCTATAGGATCCGGGACAGGCAATGGCTACACCTTC. Its translation: CAWRPIGSGTGNGYTF.